The source of this TCR beta chain is a study of neurological immune-mediated disorders. Points from the study as a whole: Private repertoires in all groups were suggested, as expanded clones shared no CDR3 amino acid sequences across subjects.

Judged by abundance, this clonotype is medium-sized (0.01 to 0.1%). Its antigen is unidentified. Trimming removed 6 bases from V and 0 bases from J, with 6 bases in between. CDR3 length: 14 amino acids. The V gene's germline CDR1 is MDHEN and CDR2 SYDVKM. Healthy control participants comprised blood bank volunteers in Maryland, USA. Every sequencing run produced over 170 million TCR-beta sequences, and the sequences from any one run covered 15-18 subjects. TCRdb analysed the 5' RACE reads with MiXCR anew, one entry per CDR3 protein. The sample has tens of thousands of distinct CDR3 sequences; 17% are singletons.

The chain is built from TRBV28 and TRBJ1-6; no firm D call. Sequenced: PBMCs. This TCR was sampled from a woman aged 35 to 49 in good health. The CDR3 DNA reads as TGTGCCAGCAGCGGAAGCTCCTATAATTCACCCCTCCACTTT. It translates to CASSGSSYNSPLHF.